This TCR beta chain was identified during a study of blood T cell repertoires in COVID-19. About the research overall: The United States, Italy and Spain supplied acute and convalescent COVID-19 samples. From T cells, B-cell-depleted T cells, or PBMCs came the material, which was cDNA or gDNA.

This CDR3 spans 17 amino acids. Germline lookup yields CDR1 PRHDT and CDR2 FYEKMQ (reference sequence). V was pared by 0 bases and J by 1 base, with 15 bases between. Here immunoSEQ multiplex PCR was the method, and the copy in TCRdb shows in-frame clones only, minus some. The table has 150,000 or so clones, roughly 80% seen once; the top ten hold about an eighth. The TCR originated in an older woman with COVID-19, enrolled during active disease. The specimen was peripheral blood. V is TRBV13 and J is TRBJ1-1; maybe TRBD1 (6 bases). Here the CDR3 DNA reads TGTGCCAGCAGCTTAGGAGGGGGTAGGAGTACGAACACTGAAGCTTTCTTT. Protein: CASSLGGGRSTNTEAFF.